A single sample gave rise to the 12 T cell receptor beta chains below, sequenced in a study of T cell repertoires in cytomegalovirus infection. TCRdb recomputed calls from the reads with MiXCR, one row per CDR3 protein. This sample carries around 450,000 distinct CDR3 sequences, about 33% of them seen once, and the ten largest clones take roughly 13%. The sequenced material came from PBMCs. The origin of the receptors is a human donor in good health (CMV status not recorded). Some clones in this sample may be carry-over from other donors' samples.

This chain uses TRBV19 with TRBJ1-2; D is unresolved. This CDR3 has 13 residues. V lost 1 base to trimming and J lost 8 bases, with 11 bases between them. In germline, CDR1 is LNHDA, CDR2 SQIVND (reference sequence). CDR3 coding DNA: TGTGCCAGTAGTATAGTCGGGGTCGGGGGCTACACCTTC. As protein: CASSIVGVGGYTF.

The chain carries TRBV6-6 and TRBJ1-6, with D possibly being TRBD1 (5 bases). Trimming cost V 2 bases and J 10 bases, with 21 bases left between them. The CDR3 contains 17 residues. The germline V gene has CDR1 MNHNY and CDR2 SVGAGI (reference sequence). Here the CDR3 reads CASSYPARGSQESPLHF. For the CDR3, the DNA is TGTGCCAGCAGTTACCCGGCTCGGGGGTCCCAGGAATCACCCCTCCACTTT.

The CDR3 region has the DNA TGTGCCAGCAGCGGCCGGGACAGGGTGCTTGGCTATGGCTACACCTTC. Its protein product is CASSGRDRVLGYGYTF. The chain links TRBV7-2 to TRBJ1-2, with 9 bases matching TRBD1. Per the germline V gene, CDR1 is SGHTA and CDR2 is FQGNSA. V trimming: 5 bases; J trimming: 4 bases; junction bases outside the gene matches: 11. The CDR3 totals 16 residues.

This clonotype has a handful of counts. The V and J genes are TRBV10-3 and TRBJ2-3, with D possibly TRBD1 on 5 matching bases. Germline CDR1 ENHRY, CDR2 SYGVKD. This CDR3 has 13 amino acids. V was cut by 8 bases and J by 1 base, with 10 bases left in between. CDR3 in DNA: TGTGCCATCCTACAGGCCGGCACAGATACGCAGTATTTT. Translated: CAILQAGTDTQYF.

This clonotype turned up a few times. J is TRBJ1-4 and V is TRBV11-2; 7 positions match TRBD1. V trimming: 1 base; J trimming: 6 bases; junction bases outside the gene matches: 5. CDR1 and CDR2 from the germline V gene are SGHAT and FQNNGV. The CDR3 is 15 residues long. CDR3 coding DNA: TGTGCCAGCAGCTTAGGAACAGGGGAATATGAAAAACTGTTTTTT. This gives the protein CASSLGTGEYEKLFF.

This clonotype has more than one count but fewer than ten. The chain joins TRBV20-1 to TRBJ2-5, with TRBD2 identical over 10 bases. V was clipped by 3 bases and J by 2 bases; unmatched bases: 12. The CDR3 is 17 residues long. Per germline, CDR1 DFQATT and CDR2 SNEGSKA (reference sequence). This chain's CDR3 is CSASGSGLAGDQETQYF. The CDR3 DNA follows: TGCAGTGCTAGCGGGAGTGGTCTAGCGGGGGATCAAGAGACCCAGTACTTC.

This clonotype was seen a few times. This chain connects TRBV27 to TRBJ1-1, with unresolved D. The germline V and J ends were trimmed by 2 bases and 0 bases, with 7 bases remaining between them. CDR1 and CDR2 from the germline V gene are MNHEY and SMNVEV (reference sequence). The CDR3 has 14 residues. CDR3 loop: CASSLRRMNTEAFF. The CDR3 nucleotides read TGTGCCAGCAGTTTAAGGCGGATGAACACTGAAGCTTTCTTT.

This clonotype was counted between two and nine times. J is TRBJ1-1 and V is TRBV5-6, with no clear D. Deletions cut 3 bases from V and 4 bases from J, with 13 bases between. Germline values: CDR1 SGHDT, CDR2 YYEEEE. This CDR3 is built from 14 residues. The CDR3 nucleotides are TGTGCCAGCAGCTCGGTCTTCATGGGCACTGAAGCTTTCTTT. Residues: CASSSVFMGTEAFF.

In its sample, this clonotype was seen a few times. This rearrangement joins TRBV20-1 to TRBJ2-7; D is perhaps TRBD2 (6 bases). The CDR3 consists of 11 residues. V was trimmed by 6 bases and J by 5 bases, leaving 11 bases between them. Germline CDR1 reads DFQATT; CDR2 reads SNEGSKA (reference sequence). DNA of the CDR3: TGCAGTGCCGGCGGGGTCCACGAGCAGTACTTC. Amino acid sequence: CSAGGVHEQYF.

The sample holds a few counts of this clonotype. The chain is built from TRBV6-6 and TRBJ1-5; 7 nucleotides line up with TRBD1. The junction had 17 bases not matched to a gene; V was cut back by 0 bases and J by 3 bases. Germline CDR1 is MNHNY and CDR2 is SVGAGI (reference sequence). The CDR3 is made up of 20 amino acids. The CDR3 DNA reads as TGTGCCAGCAGTTACTCTGCGACAGGGTTCGTCGGAGCTGACAATCAGCCCCAGCATTTT. It encodes CASSYSATGFVGADNQPQHF.

This clonotype was detected only a few times. This chain joins TRBV7-9 and TRBJ1-6; TRBD1 is a possible D gene (6 bases). The V gene lost 4 bases and the J gene lost 11 bases, with 12 bases spanning the gap. CDR1 and CDR2 (germline): SEHNR, FQNEAQ (reference sequence). The CDR3 length is 13 residues. The CDR3 region is CASSSEGVPPLHF. DNA of the CDR3: TGTGCCAGCAGCTCAGAGGGGGTACCACCCCTCCACTTT.

The genes are TRBV20-1 and TRBJ1-1; 9 bases align to TRBD1. Trimming at V came to 3 bases and at J to 8 bases, leaving 10 bases not matched to a gene. Germline lookup yields CDR1 DFQATT and CDR2 SNEGSKA (reference sequence). The CDR3 length is 14 residues. The chain's CDR3 is CSASPGQGKLEAFF. The DNA for the CDR3 is TGCAGTGCTAGCCCCGGACAGGGGAAACTGGAAGCTTTCTTT.